This is a list of T cell receptor beta chains from one sample in a study of blood T cells in healthy people across ages. Via MiXCR, TCRdb re-called the 5' RACE reads, giving one row per CDR3 protein. Counted here are 1.8 million or so distinct CDR3 sequences, roughly two fifths occurring once; the ten biggest clones make up under 30%. The sample consisted of blood. Receptors originate from a human donor in good health. Each CDR3 is given with its conserved first and last residue. The order of the fields is J gene, D gene, V gene, CDR3 length, CDR3 protein. The D gene is left open where the match is weak.

j_gene: TRBJ2-7; d_gene: NA; v_gene: TRBV5-6; len: 17; CDR3aa: CASSPLPRQGLSYEQYF
j_gene: TRBJ2-3; d_gene: NA; v_gene: TRBV30; len: 14; CDR3aa: CAWSPGLSADTQYF
j_gene: TRBJ2-7; d_gene: NA; v_gene: TRBV28; len: 15; CDR3aa: CASRYGPKSPYEQYF
j_gene: TRBJ1-4; d_gene: TRBD1; v_gene: TRBV4-1; len: 15; CDR3aa: CASSQDRDRRQKLFF
j_gene: TRBJ2-1; d_gene: NA; v_gene: TRBV29-1; len: 15; CDR3aa: CSVPKGGWAVDEQFF
j_gene: TRBJ1-4; d_gene: TRBD1; v_gene: TRBV12-3/TRBV12-4; len: 15; CDR3aa: CASSFKGATNEKRFF
j_gene: TRBJ2-5; d_gene: NA; v_gene: TRBV7-2; len: 14; CDR3aa: CASSYQRAQETQYF
j_gene: TRBJ2-7; d_gene: NA; v_gene: TRBV28; len: 15; CDR3aa: CASSPGVPPSYEQYF
j_gene: TRBJ2-1; d_gene: TRBD2; v_gene: TRBV12-3/TRBV12-4; len: 15; CDR3aa: CASSSSGLSYNEQFF
j_gene: TRBJ2-5; d_gene: NA; v_gene: TRBV18; len: 11; CDR3aa: CASPTQRGMYF
j_gene: TRBJ1-2; d_gene: NA; v_gene: TRBV7-2; len: 12; CDR3aa: CASSPPQEGYTF
j_gene: TRBJ1-1; d_gene: NA; v_gene: TRBV6-5; len: 15; CDR3aa: CASSYAGLGNTEAFF
j_gene: TRBJ2-1; d_gene: TRBD2; v_gene: TRBV6-4; len: 15; CDR3aa: CASSKTSGEYNEQFF
j_gene: TRBJ2-5; d_gene: NA; v_gene: TRBV7-2; len: 15; CDR3aa: CASSLYPGPRETQYF
j_gene: TRBJ2-7; d_gene: NA; v_gene: TRBV5-1; len: 16; CDR3aa: CASSLDRRVNPYEQYF
j_gene: TRBJ1-2; d_gene: NA; v_gene: TRBV5-8; len: 15; CDR3aa: CASSFRQVLYYGYTF
j_gene: TRBJ2-7; d_gene: NA; v_gene: TRBV3-1; len: 11; CDR3aa: CASRSAGEQYF
j_gene: TRBJ1-2; d_gene: NA; v_gene: TRBV27; len: 15; CDR3aa: CASSPYRDTVHGYTF
j_gene: TRBJ1-2; d_gene: NA; v_gene: TRBV10-3; len: 15; CDR3aa: CAISELNTFGSGYTF
j_gene: TRBJ2-3; d_gene: NA; v_gene: TRBV7-3; len: 14; CDR3aa: CASSPSPGGATQYF
j_gene: TRBJ1-2; d_gene: NA; v_gene: TRBV7-9; len: 15; CDR3aa: CASSLRGSLLRGYTF
j_gene: TRBJ2-5; d_gene: NA; v_gene: TRBV12-3/TRBV12-4; len: 14; CDR3aa: CASTPRNFRETQYF
j_gene: TRBJ2-5; d_gene: TRBD1; v_gene: TRBV7-6; len: 16; CDR3aa: CVSTLLPGQGRETQYF
j_gene: TRBJ2-5; d_gene: TRBD2; v_gene: TRBV12-3/TRBV12-4; len: 16; CDR3aa: CASTTLAGGLLETQYF
j_gene: TRBJ2-1; d_gene: NA; v_gene: TRBV5-1; len: 15; CDR3aa: CASSPRDKIYNEQFF
j_gene: TRBJ2-1; d_gene: NA; v_gene: TRBV28; len: 18; CDR3aa: CASSPIRGDWGSYNEQFF
j_gene: TRBJ2-7; d_gene: NA; v_gene: TRBV20-1; len: 13; CDR3aa: CSATGDGAYEQYF
j_gene: TRBJ1-2; d_gene: TRBD1; v_gene: TRBV12-3/TRBV12-4; len: 15; CDR3aa: CASSSQGARHYGYTF
j_gene: TRBJ2-3; d_gene: TRBD2; v_gene: TRBV5-1; len: 17; CDR3aa: CASSLNGIAGVTDTQYF
j_gene: TRBJ2-5; d_gene: TRBD1; v_gene: TRBV27; len: 13; CDR3aa: CASSQGQYNEQYF
j_gene: TRBJ1-1; d_gene: NA; v_gene: TRBV5-5; len: 18; CDR3aa: CASSLAARGQTLGGEAFF